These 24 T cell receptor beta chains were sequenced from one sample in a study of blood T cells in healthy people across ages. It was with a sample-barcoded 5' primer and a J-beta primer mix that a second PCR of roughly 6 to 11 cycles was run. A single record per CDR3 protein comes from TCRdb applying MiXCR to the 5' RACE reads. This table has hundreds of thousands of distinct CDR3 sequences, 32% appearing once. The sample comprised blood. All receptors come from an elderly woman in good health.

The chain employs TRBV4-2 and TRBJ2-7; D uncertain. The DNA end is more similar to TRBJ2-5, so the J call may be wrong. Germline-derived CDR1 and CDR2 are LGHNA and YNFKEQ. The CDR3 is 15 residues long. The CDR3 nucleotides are TGTGCCAGCAGCCAAGTACTGTCGAGCTCTCAGACCCAGTACTTC. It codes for CASSQVLSSSQTQYF.

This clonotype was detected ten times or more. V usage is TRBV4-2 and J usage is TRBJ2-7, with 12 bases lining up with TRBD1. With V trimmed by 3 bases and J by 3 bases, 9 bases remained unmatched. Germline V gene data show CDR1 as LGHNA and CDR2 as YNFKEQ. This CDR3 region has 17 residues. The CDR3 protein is CASSQSPGTGGGYEQYF. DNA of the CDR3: TGTGCCAGCAGCCAGTCCCCAGGGACAGGGGGCGGCTACGAGCAGTACTTC.

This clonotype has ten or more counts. In DNA, the CDR3 is TGTGCCAGCAGCCCAGACAGGGTAAACTATGGCTACACCTTC. Translating it yields CASSPDRVNYGYTF. The chain combines TRBV7-9 with TRBJ1-2; 7 bases are shared with TRBD1. In germline, CDR1 is SEHNR, CDR2 FQNEAQ (reference sequence). V lost 5 bases, J lost 2 bases, and 5 bases stayed unmatched. The CDR3 is 14 amino acids.

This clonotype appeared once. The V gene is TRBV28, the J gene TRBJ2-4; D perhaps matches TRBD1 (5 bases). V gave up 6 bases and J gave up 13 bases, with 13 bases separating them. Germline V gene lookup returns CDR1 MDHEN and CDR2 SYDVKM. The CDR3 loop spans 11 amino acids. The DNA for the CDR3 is TGTGCCAGCAGCCTCCAGACAGAGCAGTACTTC. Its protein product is CASSLQTEQYF.

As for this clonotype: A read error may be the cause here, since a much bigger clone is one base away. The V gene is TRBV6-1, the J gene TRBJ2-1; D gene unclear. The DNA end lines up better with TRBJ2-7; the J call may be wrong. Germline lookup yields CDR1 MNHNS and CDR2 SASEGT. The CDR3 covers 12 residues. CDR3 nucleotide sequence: TGTGCCAGCAGTGAGCTAGACAATGAGCAGTACTTC. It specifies CASSELDNEQYF.

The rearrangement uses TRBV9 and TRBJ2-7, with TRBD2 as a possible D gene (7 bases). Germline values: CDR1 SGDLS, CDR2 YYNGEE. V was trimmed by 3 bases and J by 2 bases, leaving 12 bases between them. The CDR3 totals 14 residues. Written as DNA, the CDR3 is TGTGCCAGCAGCGAAGGGGGAGGGACCTACGAGCAGTACTTC. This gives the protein CASSEGGGTYEQYF.

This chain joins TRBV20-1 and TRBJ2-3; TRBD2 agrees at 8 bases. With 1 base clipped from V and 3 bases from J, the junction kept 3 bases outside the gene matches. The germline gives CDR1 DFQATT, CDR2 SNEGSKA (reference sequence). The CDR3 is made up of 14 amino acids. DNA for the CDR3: TGCAGTGCTAGAGCCTCTAGCGGGACAGATACGCAGTATTTT. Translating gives CSARASSGTDTQYF.

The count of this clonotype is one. In DNA form, the CDR3 reads TGTGCCAGCAGTTTATCGGACAGATACGAGCAGTACTTC. Protein sequence: CASSLSDRYEQYF. This chain links TRBV12-3 or TRBV12-4 with TRBJ2-7; a possible D gene is TRBD1 (6 bases). The CDR3 runs to 13 residues. Trimming stripped 2 bases from V and 4 bases from J, with 9 bases between.

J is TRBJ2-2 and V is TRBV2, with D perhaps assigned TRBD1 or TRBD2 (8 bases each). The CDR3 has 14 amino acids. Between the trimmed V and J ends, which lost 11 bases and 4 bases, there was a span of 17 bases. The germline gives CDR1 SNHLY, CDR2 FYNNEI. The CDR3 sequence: CAGGRTGSTGELFF. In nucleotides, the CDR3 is TGTGCCGGCGGGAGGACAGGGAGCACCGGGGAGCTGTTTTTT.

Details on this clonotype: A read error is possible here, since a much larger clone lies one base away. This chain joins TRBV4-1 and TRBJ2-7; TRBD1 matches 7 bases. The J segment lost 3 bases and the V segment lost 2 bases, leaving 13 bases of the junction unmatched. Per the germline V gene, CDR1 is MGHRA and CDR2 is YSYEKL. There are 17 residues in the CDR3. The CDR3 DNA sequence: TGCGCCAGCAGCCAAAATAAAGGCCAGACAGGGAGCTACGAGCAGTACTTC. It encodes CASSQNKGQTGSYEQYF.

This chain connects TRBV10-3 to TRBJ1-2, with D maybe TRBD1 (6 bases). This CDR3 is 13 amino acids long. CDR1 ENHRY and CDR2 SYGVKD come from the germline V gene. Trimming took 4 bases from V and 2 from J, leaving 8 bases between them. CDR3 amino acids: CAISGGTNYGYTF. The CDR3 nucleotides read TGTGCCATCAGTGGGGGGACAAACTATGGCTACACCTTC.

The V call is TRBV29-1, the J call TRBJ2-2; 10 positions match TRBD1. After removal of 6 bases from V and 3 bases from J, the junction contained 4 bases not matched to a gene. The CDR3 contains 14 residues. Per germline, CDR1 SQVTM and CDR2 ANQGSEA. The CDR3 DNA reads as TGCAGCGTCCGACAGGGGGCAGACACCGGGGAGCTGTTTTTT. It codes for CSVRQGADTGELFF.

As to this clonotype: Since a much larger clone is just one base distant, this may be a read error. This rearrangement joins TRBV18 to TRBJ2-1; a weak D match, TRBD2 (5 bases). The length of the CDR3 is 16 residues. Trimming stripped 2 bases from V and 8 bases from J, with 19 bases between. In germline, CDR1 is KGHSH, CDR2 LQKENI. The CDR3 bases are TGTGCCAGCTCACCAGCCTACGCGGGCGTTTGGGATGAGCAGTTCTTC. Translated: CASSPAYAGVWDEQFF.

The CDR3 protein is CASNQDPGSLTFTEAFF. For the CDR3, the DNA is TGTGCCAGCAATCAGGACCCAGGGAGTCTAACGTTCACTGAAGCTTTCTTT. J is TRBJ1-1 and V is TRBV5-6; possible D gene TRBD1, 5 bases. The germline CDR1 and CDR2 sequences are SGHDT and YYEEEE. The V and J ends lost 6 bases and 4 bases respectively, with 25 bases between them. This CDR3 contains 17 residues.

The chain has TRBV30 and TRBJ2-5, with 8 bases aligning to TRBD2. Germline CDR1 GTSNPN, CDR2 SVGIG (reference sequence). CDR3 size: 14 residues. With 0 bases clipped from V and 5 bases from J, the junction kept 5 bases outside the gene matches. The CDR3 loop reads CAWSVLAGGETQYF. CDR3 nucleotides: TGTGCCTGGAGTGTACTGGCGGGGGGCGAGACCCAGTACTTC.

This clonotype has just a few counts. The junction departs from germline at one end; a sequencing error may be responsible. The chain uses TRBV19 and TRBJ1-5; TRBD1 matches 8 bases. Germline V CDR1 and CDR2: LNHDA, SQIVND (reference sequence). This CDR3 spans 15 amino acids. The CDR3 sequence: CASSIKQGGNQPQHF. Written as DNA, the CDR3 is TGTGCTAGTAGTATCAAACAGGGGGGGAATCAGCCCCAGCATTTT.

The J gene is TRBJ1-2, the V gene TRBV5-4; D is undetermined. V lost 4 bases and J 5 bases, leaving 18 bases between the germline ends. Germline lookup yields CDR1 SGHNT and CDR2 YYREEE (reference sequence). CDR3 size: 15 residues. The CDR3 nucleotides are TGTGCCAGCAGCCCTCTAGGCGGTGAATATTATGGCTACACCTTC. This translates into CASSPLGGEYYGYTF.

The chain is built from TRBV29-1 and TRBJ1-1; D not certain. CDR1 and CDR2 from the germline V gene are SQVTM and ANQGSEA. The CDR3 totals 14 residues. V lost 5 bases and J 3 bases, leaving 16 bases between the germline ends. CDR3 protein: CSVRGTLAYTEAFF. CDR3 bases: TGCAGCGTTCGAGGCACGTTAGCCTACACTGAAGCTTTCTTT. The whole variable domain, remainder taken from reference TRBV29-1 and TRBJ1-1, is SAVISQKPSRDICQRGTSLTIQCQVDSQVTMMFWYRQQPGQSLTLIATANQGSEATYESGFVIDKFPISRPNLTFSTLTVSNMSPEDSSIYLCSVRGTLAYTEAFFGQGTRLTVV.

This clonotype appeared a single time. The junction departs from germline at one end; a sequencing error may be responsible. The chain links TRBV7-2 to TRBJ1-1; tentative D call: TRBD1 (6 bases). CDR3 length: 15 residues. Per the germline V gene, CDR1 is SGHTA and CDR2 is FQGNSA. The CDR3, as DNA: TGTGCCAACAGCTTAGGAACCAGGGGAAGCACTGAAGCTTTCTTT. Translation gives CANSLGTRGSTEAFF.

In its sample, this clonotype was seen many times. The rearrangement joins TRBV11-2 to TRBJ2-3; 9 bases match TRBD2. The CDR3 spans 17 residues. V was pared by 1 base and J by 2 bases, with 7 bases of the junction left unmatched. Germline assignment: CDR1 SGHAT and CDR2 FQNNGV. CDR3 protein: CASSLVGSGGLTDTQYF. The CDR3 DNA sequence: TGTGCCAGCAGCTTAGTGGGTAGCGGGGGACTCACAGATACGCAGTATTTT. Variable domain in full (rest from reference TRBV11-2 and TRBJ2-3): EAGVAQSPRYKIIEKRQSVAFWCNPISGHATLYWYQQILGQGPKLLIQFQNNGVVDDSQLPKDRFSAERLKGVDSTLKIQPAKLEDSAVYLCASSLVGSGGLTDTQYFGPGTRLTVL.

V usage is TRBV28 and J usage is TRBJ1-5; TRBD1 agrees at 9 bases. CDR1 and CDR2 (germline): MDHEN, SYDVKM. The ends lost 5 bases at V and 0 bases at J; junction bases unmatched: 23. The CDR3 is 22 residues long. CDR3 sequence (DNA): TGTGCCAGCAGTGTGAAACTCTCGGGGGACAGGGAACTAATGTTTAGCAATCAGCCCCAGCATTTT. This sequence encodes CASSVKLSGDRELMFSNQPQHF.

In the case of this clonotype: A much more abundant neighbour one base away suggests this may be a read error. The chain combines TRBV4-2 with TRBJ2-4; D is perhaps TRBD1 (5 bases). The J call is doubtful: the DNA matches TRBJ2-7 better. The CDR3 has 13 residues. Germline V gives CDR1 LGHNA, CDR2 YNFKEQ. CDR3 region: CTSSQQDSYEQYF. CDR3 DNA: TGTACCAGCAGCCAACAAGACAGCTACGAGCAGTACTTC.

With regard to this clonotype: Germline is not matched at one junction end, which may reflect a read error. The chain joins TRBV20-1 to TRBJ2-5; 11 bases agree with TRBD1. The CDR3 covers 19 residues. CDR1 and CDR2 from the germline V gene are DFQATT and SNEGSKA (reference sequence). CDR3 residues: CSARAGQGVDNLWQEAQYF. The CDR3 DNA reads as TGCAGTGCTAGAGCGGGACAGGGGGTAGATAATTTGTGGCAAGAGGCCCAGTACTTC.

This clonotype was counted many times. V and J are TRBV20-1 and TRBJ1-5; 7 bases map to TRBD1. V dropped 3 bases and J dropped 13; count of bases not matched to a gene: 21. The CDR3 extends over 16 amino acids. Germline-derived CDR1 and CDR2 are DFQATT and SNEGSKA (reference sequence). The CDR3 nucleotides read TGCAGTGCTAGGACTACATACGGGACAGACATTATATCGCAGCATTTT. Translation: CSARTTYGTDIISQHF.